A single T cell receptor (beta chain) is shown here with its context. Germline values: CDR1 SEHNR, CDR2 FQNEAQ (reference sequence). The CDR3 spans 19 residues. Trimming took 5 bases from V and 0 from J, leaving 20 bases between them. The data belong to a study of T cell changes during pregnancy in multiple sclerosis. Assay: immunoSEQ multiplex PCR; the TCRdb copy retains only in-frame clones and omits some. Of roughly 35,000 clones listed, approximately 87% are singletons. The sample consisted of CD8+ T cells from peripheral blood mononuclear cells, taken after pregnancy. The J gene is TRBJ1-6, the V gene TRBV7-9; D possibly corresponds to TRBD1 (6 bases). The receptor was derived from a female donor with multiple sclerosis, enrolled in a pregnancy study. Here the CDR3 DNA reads TGTGCCAGCAGCACCACAGGGTCCCCCTTTAGCTCCTATAATTCACCCCTCCACTTT. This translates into CASSTTGSPFSSYNSPLHF.